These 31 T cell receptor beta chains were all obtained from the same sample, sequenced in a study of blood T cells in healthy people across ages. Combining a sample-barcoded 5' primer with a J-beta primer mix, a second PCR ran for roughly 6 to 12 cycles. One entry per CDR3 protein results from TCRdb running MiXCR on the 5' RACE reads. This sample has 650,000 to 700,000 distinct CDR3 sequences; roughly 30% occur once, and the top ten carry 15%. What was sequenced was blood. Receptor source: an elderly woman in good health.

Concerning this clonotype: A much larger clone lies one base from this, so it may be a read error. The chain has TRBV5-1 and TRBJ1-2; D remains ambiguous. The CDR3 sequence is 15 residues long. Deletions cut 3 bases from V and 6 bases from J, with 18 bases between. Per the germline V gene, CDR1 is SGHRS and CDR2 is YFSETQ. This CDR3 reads CASSCSTDTSHGYTF. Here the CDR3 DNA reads TGCGCCAGCAGCTGCTCGACGGATACCTCCCATGGCTACACCTTC.

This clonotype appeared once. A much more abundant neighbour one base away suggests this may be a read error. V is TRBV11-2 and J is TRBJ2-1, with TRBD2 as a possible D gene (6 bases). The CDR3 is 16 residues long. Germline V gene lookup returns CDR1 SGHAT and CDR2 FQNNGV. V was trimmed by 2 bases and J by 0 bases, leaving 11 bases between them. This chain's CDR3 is CASSLRRGSSYNEQFF. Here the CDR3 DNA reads TGTGCCAGCAGCTTAAGGCGGGGCAGCTCCTACAATGAGCAGTTCTTC.

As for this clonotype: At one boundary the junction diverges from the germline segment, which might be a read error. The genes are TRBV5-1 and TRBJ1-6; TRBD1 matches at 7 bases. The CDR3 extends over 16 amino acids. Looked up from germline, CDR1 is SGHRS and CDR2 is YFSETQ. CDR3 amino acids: CASSLAVQGSGSPPHF. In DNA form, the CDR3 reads TGCGCCAGCAGCTTGGCGGTACAGGGGAGCGGTTCACCCCCCCACTTT.

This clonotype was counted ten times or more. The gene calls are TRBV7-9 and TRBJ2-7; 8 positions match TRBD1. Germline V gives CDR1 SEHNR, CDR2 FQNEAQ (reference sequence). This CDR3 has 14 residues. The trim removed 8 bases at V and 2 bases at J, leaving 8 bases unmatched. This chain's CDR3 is CASSPTGVAYEQYF. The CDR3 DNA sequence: TGTGCCAGCTCCCCGACAGGGGTAGCCTACGAGCAGTACTTC.

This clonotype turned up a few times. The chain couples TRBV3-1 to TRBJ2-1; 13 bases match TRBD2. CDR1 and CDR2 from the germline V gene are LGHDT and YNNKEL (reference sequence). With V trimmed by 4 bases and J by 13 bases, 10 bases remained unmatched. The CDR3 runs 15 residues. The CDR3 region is CASSPTGTSGEEQFF. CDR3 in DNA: TGTGCCAGCAGCCCCACCGGGACTAGCGGGGAGGAACAGTTCTTC.

CDR3 residues: CASSWEEGVSQYF. For the CDR3, the DNA is TGTGCCAGCAGCTGGGAGGAGGGGGTGTCCCAGTACTTC. V is TRBV7-8 and J is TRBJ2-5; either TRBD1 or TRBD2 may fit D (6 bases each). The CDR3 runs to 13 residues. Trimming took 4 bases from V and 9 from J, leaving 15 bases between them. The germline V gene has CDR1 SGHVS and CDR2 FQNEAQ.

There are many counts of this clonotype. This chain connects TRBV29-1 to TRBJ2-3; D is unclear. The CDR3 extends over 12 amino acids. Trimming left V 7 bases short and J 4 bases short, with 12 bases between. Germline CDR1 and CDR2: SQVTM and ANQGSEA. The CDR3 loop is CSAIERADTQYF. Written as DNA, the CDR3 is TGCAGCGCCATAGAACGCGCAGATACGCAGTATTTT.

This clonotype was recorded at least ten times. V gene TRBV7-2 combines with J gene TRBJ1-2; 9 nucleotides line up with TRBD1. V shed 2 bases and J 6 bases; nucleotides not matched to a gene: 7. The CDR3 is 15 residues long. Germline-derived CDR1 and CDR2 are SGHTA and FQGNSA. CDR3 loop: CASSLNGGTGHGYTF. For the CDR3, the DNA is TGTGCCAGCAGCTTAAATGGCGGGACAGGGCATGGCTACACCTTC.

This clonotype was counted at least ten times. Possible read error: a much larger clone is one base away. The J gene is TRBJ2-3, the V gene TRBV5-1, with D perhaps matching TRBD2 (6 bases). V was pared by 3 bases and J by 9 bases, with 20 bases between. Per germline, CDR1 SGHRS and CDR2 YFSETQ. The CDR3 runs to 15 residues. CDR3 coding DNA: TGCGCCAGCAGCTCCTCCGGACGCTCCGGGGGAACGCAGTATTTT. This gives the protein CASSSSGRSGGTQYF.

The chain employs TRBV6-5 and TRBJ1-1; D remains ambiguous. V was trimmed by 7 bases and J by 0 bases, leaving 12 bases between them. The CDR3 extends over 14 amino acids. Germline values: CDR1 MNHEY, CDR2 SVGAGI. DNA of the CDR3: TGTGCCAGCACCCAAGGGATCATGAACACTGAAGCTTTCTTT. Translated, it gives CASTQGIMNTEAFF.

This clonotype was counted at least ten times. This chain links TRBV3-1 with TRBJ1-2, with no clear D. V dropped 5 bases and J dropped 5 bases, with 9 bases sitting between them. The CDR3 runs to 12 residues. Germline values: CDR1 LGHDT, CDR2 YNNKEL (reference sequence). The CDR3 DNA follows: TGTGCCAGCAGCACAAACCGTTATGGCTACACCTTC. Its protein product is CASSTNRYGYTF.

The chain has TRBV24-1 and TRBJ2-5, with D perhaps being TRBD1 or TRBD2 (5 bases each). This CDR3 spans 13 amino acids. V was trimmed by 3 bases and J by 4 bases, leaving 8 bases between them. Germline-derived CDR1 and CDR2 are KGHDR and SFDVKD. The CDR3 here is CATSDGGRETQYF. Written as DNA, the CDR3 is TGTGCCACCAGTGATGGGGGAAGAGAGACCCAGTACTTC.

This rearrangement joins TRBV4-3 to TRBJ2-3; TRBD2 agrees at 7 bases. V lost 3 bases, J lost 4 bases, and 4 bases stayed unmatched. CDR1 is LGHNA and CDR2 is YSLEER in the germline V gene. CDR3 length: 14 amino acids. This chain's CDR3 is CASSHSGGPDTQYF. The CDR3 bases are TGCGCCAGCAGCCATTCGGGGGGACCAGATACGCAGTATTTT.

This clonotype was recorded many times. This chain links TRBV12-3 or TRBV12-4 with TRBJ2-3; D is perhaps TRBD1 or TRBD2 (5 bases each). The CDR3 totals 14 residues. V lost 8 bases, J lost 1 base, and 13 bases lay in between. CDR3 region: CASFPGGRTDTQYF. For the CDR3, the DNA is TGTGCCAGCTTCCCTGGGGGACGCACAGATACGCAGTATTTT.

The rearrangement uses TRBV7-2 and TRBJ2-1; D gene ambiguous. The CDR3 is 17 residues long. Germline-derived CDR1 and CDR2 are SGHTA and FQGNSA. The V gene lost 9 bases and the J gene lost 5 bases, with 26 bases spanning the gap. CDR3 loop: CASSPGKTMPPNNEQFF. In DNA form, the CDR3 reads TGTGCCAGTAGCCCCGGAAAGACAATGCCTCCTAACAATGAGCAGTTCTTC.

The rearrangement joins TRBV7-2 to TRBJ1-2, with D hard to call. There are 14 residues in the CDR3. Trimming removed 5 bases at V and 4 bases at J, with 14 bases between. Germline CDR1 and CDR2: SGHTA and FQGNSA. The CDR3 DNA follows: TGTGCCAGCAGCCCAGCGGGCCAGCCCTATGGCTACACCTTC. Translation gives CASSPAGQPYGYTF.

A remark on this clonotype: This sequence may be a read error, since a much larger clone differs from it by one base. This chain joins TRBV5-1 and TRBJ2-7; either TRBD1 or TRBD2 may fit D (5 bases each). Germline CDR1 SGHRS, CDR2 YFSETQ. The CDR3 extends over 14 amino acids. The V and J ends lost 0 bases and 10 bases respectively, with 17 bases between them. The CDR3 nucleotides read TGCGCCAGCAGCTTGGGAGGGACCGCCAAAGTCCAGTACGTC. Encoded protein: CASSLGGTAKVQYV.

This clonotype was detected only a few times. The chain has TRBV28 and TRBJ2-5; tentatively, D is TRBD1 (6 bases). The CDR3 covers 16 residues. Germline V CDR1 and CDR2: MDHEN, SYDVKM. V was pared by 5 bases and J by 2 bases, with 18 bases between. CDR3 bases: TGTGCCAGCAGTCCCCCAGGTCAGGGGTCGCAAGAGACCCAGTACTTC. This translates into CASSPPGQGSQETQYF.

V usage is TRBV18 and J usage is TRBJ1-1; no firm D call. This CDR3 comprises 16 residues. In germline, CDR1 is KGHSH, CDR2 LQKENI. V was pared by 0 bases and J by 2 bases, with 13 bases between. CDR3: CASSPPVLQINTEAFF. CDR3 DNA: TGTGCCAGCTCACCACCGGTGTTACAGATAAACACTGAAGCTTTCTTT.

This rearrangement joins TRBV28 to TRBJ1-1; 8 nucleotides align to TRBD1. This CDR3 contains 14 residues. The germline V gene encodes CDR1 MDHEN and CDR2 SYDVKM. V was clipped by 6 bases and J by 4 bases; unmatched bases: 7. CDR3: CASRRSGGVTEAFF. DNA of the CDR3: TGTGCCAGCAGGAGATCAGGGGGCGTCACTGAAGCTTTCTTT.

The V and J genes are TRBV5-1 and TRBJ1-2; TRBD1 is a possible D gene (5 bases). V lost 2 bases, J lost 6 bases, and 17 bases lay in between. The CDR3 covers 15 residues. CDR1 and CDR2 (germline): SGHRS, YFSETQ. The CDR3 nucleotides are TGCGCCAGCAGCTTTAGCGGGGACCTACTAGATGGCTACACCTTC. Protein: CASSFSGDLLDGYTF.

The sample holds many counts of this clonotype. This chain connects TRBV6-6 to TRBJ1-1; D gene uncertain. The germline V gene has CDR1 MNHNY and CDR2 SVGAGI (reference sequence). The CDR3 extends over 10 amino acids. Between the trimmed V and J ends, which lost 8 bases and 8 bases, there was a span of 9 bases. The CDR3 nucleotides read TGTGCCAGCGGACCTTTGGAAGCTTTCTTT. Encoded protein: CASGPLEAFF.

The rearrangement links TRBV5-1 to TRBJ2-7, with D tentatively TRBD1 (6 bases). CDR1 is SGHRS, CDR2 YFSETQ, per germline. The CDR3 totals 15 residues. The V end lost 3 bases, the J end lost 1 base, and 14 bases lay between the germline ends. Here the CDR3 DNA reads TGCGCCAGCAGCTCGGGCCCGGACAGATCCTACGAGCAGTACTTC. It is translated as CASSSGPDRSYEQYF.

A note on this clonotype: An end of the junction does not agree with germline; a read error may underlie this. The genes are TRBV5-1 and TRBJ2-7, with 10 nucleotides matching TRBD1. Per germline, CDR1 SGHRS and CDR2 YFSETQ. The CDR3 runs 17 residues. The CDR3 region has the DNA TGTGCCAGCAGCTTGAGACTGTCCGGGACAGGGGCCTACGAGCAGTACTTC. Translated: CASSLRLSGTGAYEQYF.

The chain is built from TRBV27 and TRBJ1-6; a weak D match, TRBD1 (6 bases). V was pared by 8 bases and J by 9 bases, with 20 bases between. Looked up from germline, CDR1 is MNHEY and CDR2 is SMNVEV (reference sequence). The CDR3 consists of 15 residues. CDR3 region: CASGYNRVDGSPLHF. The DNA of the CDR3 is TGTGCCAGCGGCTATAACAGGGTAGACGGTTCACCCCTCCACTTT.

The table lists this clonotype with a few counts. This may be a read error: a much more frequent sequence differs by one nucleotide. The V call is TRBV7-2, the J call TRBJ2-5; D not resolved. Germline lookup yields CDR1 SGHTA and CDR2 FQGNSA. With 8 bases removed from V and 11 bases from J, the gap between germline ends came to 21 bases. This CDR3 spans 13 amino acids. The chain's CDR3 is CASRDTYYNEQYF. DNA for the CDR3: TGTGCCAGCCGCGACACCTATTACAATGAGCAGTACTTC.

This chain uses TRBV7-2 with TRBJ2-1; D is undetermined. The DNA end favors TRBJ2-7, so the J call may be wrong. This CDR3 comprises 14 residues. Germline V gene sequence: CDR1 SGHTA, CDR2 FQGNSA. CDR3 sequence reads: CASSLDRNNNEQYF. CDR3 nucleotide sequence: TGTGCCAGCAGCTTAGACCGGAACAACAATGAGCAGTACTTC.

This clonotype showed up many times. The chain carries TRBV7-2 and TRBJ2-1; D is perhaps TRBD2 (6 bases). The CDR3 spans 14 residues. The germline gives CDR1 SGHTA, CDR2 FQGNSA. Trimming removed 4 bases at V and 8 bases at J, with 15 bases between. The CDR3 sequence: CASSSPRRGDEQFF. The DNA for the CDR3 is TGTGCCAGCAGCTCGCCCCGGCGGGGAGATGAGCAGTTCTTC.

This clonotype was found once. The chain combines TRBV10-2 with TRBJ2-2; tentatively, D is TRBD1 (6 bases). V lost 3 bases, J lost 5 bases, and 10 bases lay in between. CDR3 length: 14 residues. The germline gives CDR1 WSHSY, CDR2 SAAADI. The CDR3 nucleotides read TGCGCCAGCAGTGAAGTAGGGGGAACCGGGGAGCTGTTTTTT. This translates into CASSEVGGTGELFF.

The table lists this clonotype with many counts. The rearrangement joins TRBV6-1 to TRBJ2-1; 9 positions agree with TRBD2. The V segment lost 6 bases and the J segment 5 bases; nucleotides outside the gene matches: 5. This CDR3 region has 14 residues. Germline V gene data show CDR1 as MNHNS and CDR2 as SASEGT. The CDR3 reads CASRVAGGDNEQFF. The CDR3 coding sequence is TGTGCCAGCAGGGTTGCGGGGGGGGACAATGAGCAGTTCTTC.

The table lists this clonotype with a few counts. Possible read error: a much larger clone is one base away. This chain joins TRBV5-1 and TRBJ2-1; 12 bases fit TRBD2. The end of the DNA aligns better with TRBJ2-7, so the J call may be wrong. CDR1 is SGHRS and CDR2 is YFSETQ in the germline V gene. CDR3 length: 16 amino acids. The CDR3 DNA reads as TGCGCCAGCAGCTTGGCACTAGCGGGGGGACACAATGAGCAGTACTTC. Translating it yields CASSLALAGGHNEQYF.